This T cell receptor (beta chain) stems from a study of human T cells and chemical hapten exposure. The starting material, unfractionated whole blood, was used for total RNA extraction. Only a few counts were recorded for this clonotype. TCRdb passed the 5' RACE reads through MiXCR, listing each CDR3 protein once. This table has over 95,000 distinct CDR3 sequences, 15% to 20% appearing once. Germline CDR1 is SGHTA and CDR2 is FQGNSA. V was clipped by 5 bases and J by 0 bases; unmatched bases: 8. This CDR3 spans 16 amino acids. This sequence joins TRBV7-2 and TRBJ2-3; the match to TRBD2 covers 7 bases. The receptor comes from a human donor in good health. CDR3 sequence reads: CASSMGSGLSTDTQYF. As DNA, the CDR3 is TGTGCCAGCAGCATGGGTAGCGGGTTAAGCACAGATACGCAGTATTTT.